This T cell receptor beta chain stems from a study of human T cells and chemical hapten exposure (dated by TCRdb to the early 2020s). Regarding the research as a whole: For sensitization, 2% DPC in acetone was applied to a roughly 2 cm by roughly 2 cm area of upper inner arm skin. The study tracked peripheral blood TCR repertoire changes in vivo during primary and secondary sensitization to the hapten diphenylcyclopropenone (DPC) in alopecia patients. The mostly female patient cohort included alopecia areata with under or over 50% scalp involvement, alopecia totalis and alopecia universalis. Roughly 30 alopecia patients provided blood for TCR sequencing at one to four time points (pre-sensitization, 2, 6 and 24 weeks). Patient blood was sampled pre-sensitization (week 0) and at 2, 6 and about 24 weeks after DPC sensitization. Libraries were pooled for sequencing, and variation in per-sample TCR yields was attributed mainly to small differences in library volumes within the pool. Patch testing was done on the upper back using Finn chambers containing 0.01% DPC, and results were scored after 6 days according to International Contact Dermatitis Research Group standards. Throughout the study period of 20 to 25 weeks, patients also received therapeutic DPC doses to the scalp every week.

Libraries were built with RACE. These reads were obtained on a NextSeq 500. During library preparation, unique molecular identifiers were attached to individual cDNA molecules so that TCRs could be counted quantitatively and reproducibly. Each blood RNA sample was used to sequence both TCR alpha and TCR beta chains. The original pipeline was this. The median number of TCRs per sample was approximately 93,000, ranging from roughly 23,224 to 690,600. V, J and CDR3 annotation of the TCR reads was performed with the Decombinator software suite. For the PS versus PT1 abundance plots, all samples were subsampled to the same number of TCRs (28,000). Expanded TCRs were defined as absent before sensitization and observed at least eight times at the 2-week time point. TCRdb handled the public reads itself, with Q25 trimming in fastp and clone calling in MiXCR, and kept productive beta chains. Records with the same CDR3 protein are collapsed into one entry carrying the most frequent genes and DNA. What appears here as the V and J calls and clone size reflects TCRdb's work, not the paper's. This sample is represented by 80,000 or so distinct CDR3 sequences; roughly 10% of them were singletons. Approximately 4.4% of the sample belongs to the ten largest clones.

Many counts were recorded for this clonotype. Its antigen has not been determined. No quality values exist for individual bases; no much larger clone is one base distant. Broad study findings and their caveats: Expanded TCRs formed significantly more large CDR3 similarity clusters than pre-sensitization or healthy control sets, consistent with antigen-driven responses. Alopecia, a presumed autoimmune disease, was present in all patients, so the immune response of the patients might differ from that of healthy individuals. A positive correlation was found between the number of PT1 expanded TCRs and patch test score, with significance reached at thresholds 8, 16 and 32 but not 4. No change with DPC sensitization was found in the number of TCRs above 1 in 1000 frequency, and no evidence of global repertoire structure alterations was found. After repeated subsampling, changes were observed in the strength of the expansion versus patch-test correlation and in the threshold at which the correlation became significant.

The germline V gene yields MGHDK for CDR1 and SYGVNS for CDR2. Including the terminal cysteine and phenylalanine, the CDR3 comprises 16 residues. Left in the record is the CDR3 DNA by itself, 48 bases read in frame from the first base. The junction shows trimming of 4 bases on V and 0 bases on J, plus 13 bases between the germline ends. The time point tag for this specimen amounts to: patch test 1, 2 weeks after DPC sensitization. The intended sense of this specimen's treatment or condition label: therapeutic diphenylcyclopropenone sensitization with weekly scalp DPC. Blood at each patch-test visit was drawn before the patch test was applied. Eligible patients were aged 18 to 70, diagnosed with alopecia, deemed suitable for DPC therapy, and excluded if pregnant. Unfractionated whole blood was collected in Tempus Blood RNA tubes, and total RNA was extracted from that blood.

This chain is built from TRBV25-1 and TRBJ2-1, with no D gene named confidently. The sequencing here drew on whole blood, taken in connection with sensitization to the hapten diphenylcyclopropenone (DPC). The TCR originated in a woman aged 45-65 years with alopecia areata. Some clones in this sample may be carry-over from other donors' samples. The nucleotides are TGTGCCAGCAGTGGCAAATATAGAGTCTCCTACAATGAGCAGTTCTTC. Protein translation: CASSGKYRVSYNEQFF.